Listed below are T cell receptor beta chains from one sample, sequenced in a study of cytomegalovirus exposure and HLA in healthy donors. Clones were sequenced by immunoSEQ multiplex PCR, and TCRdb holds only the in-frame ones, with some missing. The data hold 140,000 or so clones, with around 90% observed a single time. The sequenced sample was PBMCs. These receptors originate from a woman aged 40 to 50 in good health and CMV-seronegative. Both conserved end residues are part of each CDR3. Fields, in order: J gene, D gene, V gene, clone size, CDR3 DNA, CDR3 protein. The D gene is left open where the match is weak. Size is stated for part of the rows, as once, few or many counts, or as a class when the clone is expanded.

j_call: TRBJ1-1; d_call: NA; v_call: TRBV9; clone_size: NA; cdr3_nt: TGTGCCAGCAGCGTAGTGCCAGGGCGGAATGAAGCTTTCTTT; cdr3_aa: CASSVVPGRNEAFF
j_call: TRBJ1-4; d_call: TRBD1; v_call: TRBV4-3; clone_size: NA; cdr3_nt: TGCGCCAGCAGCCAAGACCTGACAGGGACTTATGAAAAACTGTTTTTT; cdr3_aa: CASSQDLTGTYEKLFF
j_call: TRBJ2-5; d_call: TRBD2; v_call: TRBV5-4; clone_size: NA; cdr3_nt: TGTGCCAGCAGCTTAGCTGGGGAGCGGGAGCGAGAGACCCAGTACTTC; cdr3_aa: CASSLAGERERETQYF
j_call: TRBJ1-5; d_call: NA; v_call: TRBV7-8; clone_size: NA; cdr3_nt: TGTGCCAGCAGCCCCCGGGACATCCCCCATCAGCCCCAGCATTTT; cdr3_aa: CASSPRDIPHQPQHF
j_call: TRBJ2-1; d_call: TRBD2; v_call: TRBV27; clone_size: once; cdr3_nt: TGTGCCAGCAGTATGCGGGAGTTTGGATATGAGCAGTTCTTC; cdr3_aa: CASSMREFGYEQFF
j_call: TRBJ2-1; d_call: NA; v_call: TRBV28; clone_size: NA; cdr3_nt: TGTGCCAGCAGTCCCCCGGGACAAGCGAATGAGCAGTTCTTC; cdr3_aa: CASSPPGQANEQFF
j_call: TRBJ1-2; d_call: NA; v_call: TRBV19; clone_size: NA; cdr3_nt: TGTGCCAGTAGTGAGGCTTACGGCTGGGGCTACACCTTC; cdr3_aa: CASSEAYGWGYTF
j_call: TRBJ2-5; d_call: TRBD2; v_call: TRBV5-1; clone_size: NA; cdr3_nt: TGCGCCAGCCGGAAACTAGCGGGAGGGCTATCATGGGAGACCCAGTACTTC; cdr3_aa: CASRKLAGGLSWETQYF
j_call: TRBJ2-7; d_call: NA; v_call: TRBV27; clone_size: NA; cdr3_nt: TGTGCCAGCAGTTTATACCAGGGAATAATCTACGAGCAGTACTTC; cdr3_aa: CASSLYQGIIYEQYF
j_call: TRBJ2-5; d_call: TRBD1; v_call: TRBV7-3; clone_size: NA; cdr3_nt: TGTGCCAGCAGCCCTTCCGGGACAGGGGCGGGAGAGACCCAGTACTTC; cdr3_aa: CASSPSGTGAGETQYF
j_call: TRBJ1-2; d_call: TRBD1; v_call: TRBV4-3; clone_size: few; cdr3_nt: TGCGCCAGCAGCCAACCGGGACAGGGAATCAATGGCTACACCTTC; cdr3_aa: CASSQPGQGINGYTF
j_call: TRBJ1-2; d_call: NA; v_call: TRBV27; clone_size: NA; cdr3_nt: TGTGCCAGCAGACTGATGGGAGGTGATGGCGGCTACACCTTC; cdr3_aa: CASRLMGGDGGYTF
j_call: TRBJ2-5; d_call: TRBD1; v_call: TRBV7-9; clone_size: few; cdr3_nt: TGTGCCAGCAGCCTAGGACAGGCCCAAGAGACCCAGTACTTC; cdr3_aa: CASSLGQAQETQYF
j_call: TRBJ2-1; d_call: NA; v_call: TRBV11-2; clone_size: NA; cdr3_nt: TGTGCCAGCAGCTTAGGGACTCTCAATGAGCAGTTCTTC; cdr3_aa: CASSLGTLNEQFF
j_call: TRBJ2-7; d_call: NA; v_call: TRBV20-1; clone_size: NA; cdr3_nt: TGCAGTGTTCGGGTCTCCTACGAGCAGTACTTC; cdr3_aa: CSVRVSYEQYF
j_call: TRBJ1-2; d_call: NA; v_call: TRBV6-6; clone_size: NA; cdr3_nt: TGTGCCAGCACGGGTATCGACTATGGCTACACCTTC; cdr3_aa: CASTGIDYGYTF
j_call: TRBJ1-2; d_call: NA; v_call: TRBV9; clone_size: NA; cdr3_nt: TGTGCCAGCAGCGTCAGGGGCGACTTCTCTGGCTACACCTTC; cdr3_aa: CASSVRGDFSGYTF
j_call: TRBJ2-2; d_call: NA; v_call: TRBV19; clone_size: once; cdr3_nt: TGTGCCAGTAGTATATTTACCGGGTCCGGGGAGCTGTTTTTT; cdr3_aa: CASSIFTGSGELFF
j_call: TRBJ2-5; d_call: NA; v_call: TRBV7-2; clone_size: once; cdr3_nt: TGTGCCAGCAGCTTAGGAGGATGGTACCAAGAGACCCAGTACTTC; cdr3_aa: CASSLGGWYQETQYF
j_call: TRBJ2-1; d_call: NA; v_call: TRBV4-1; clone_size: NA; cdr3_nt: TGCGCCAGCAGCCAGATGGGAGCTAGGATCGCAGATGAGCAGTTCTTC; cdr3_aa: CASSQMGARIADEQFF
j_call: TRBJ1-3; d_call: TRBD1; v_call: TRBV9; clone_size: NA; cdr3_nt: TGTGCCAGCAGCAAACAGGGGTCTGGAAACACCATATATTTT; cdr3_aa: CASSKQGSGNTIYF
j_call: TRBJ2-3; d_call: TRBD2; v_call: TRBV5-4; clone_size: NA; cdr3_nt: TGTGCCAGCAGCCTACTAGCGGGGAGCACAGATACGCAGTATTTT; cdr3_aa: CASSLLAGSTDTQYF
j_call: TRBJ2-3; d_call: NA; v_call: TRBV30; clone_size: NA; cdr3_nt: TGTGCCTGGAGCCGACTCGAAGATACGCAGTATTTT; cdr3_aa: CAWSRLEDTQYF
j_call: TRBJ2-7; d_call: TRBD2; v_call: TRBV5-1; clone_size: NA; cdr3_nt: TGCGCCAGCAGCTCCTCAGGGGGTGGACTAGCGTCACTAGAGGACGAGCAGTACTTC; cdr3_aa: CASSSSGGGLASLEDEQYF
j_call: TRBJ2-1; d_call: TRBD2; v_call: TRBV29-1; clone_size: NA; cdr3_nt: TGCAGCGTTGAAAAAACCCCGGGCCCGGGGACTAGCTCCTACAATGAGCAGTTCTTC; cdr3_aa: CSVEKTPGPGTSSYNEQFF
j_call: TRBJ2-7; d_call: TRBD1; v_call: TRBV6-1; clone_size: NA; cdr3_nt: TGTGCCAGCAGGCTCCGGGACAGGGGCTACGAGCAGTACTTC; cdr3_aa: CASRLRDRGYEQYF
j_call: TRBJ1-1; d_call: NA; v_call: TRBV11-2; clone_size: NA; cdr3_nt: TGTGCCAGCAGCTTGTACGGGAACACTGAAGCTTTCTTT; cdr3_aa: CASSLYGNTEAFF